This entry is about one T cell receptor (beta chain). It lacks a known antigen. No base-level quality is on record; no much larger clone is a single base apart. TCR cDNA was synthesized by 5'RACE template switching, through which a universal primer site and unique molecular identifiers were introduced. cDNA synthesis was primed from both the TCR alpha and TCR beta constant segments. Library amplification involved two PCR steps, and the second step added sample barcodes and sequencing adapters. Sequencing of libraries was performed on Illumina HiSeq 2500 (2x100 bp) or NovaSeq (2x150 bp). In the authors' own workflow: Reads were demultiplexed and collapsed into UMI consensus sequences with MIGEC, and V(D)J alignment was performed with MiXCR. Clonotypes responding to the vaccine were identified with edgeR on replicate PBMC samples, with the criteria of FDR below 0.01 and a log2 fold change above 5 up to day 15. Bulk clonotypes were assigned CD4 or CD8 identity according to which sequenced CD4 or CD8 repertoire held them at higher abundance. The public reads were reanalyzed by TCRdb: fastp trimming at Q25, MiXCR alignment, in-frame beta chains only. Every CDR3 protein is listed once, alongside the most common genes and DNA of its rows. TCRdb's processing, not the authors', yielded these V and J calls. This sample is represented by roughly 74,000 distinct CDR3 sequences; about 6.6% of them were singletons. Roughly 35% of the sample rests with the top ten.

What the treatment or condition label conveys for this sample: live attenuated yellow fever vaccine strain. PBMCs were isolated from peripheral blood using a standard Ficoll-Paque protocol. CD4 and CD8 T-cell fractions were isolated with Dynabeads CD4 and CD8 positive selection kits. TriZol was used to extract RNA from bulk PBMCs, from CD4 and CD8 fractions, and from dextramer-positive and dextramer-negative fractions. This sample is drawn from a study of T cells after yellow fever vaccination (dated by TCRdb to the late 2010s). Context from the whole study: The SMART-Seq v4 Ultra Low Input RNA kit was used to prepare libraries from fractions with low cell numbers. Bulk TCR alpha and beta repertoires were sequenced longitudinally to track T-cell clones before and after primary and booster YFV17D yellow fever vaccination. Two healthy male donors, one aged 18 to 30 and one aged 30 to 40 years, were included in the cohort. Bulk PBMC replicates and cell subsets were isolated from blood drawn at multiple timepoints before and after both primary and secondary immunization.

On the study overall, not on this receptor specifically: After the booster, most of the clones that had expanded following primary vaccination were detected again (approximately 96% of CD4 and around 88% of CD8), which suggests that memory was broadly maintained. A small share of clonotypes occurred in both CD4 and CD8 compartments, likely arising from convergent recombination. Compared with the primary T-cell response, the secondary T-cell response was faster but weaker, reaching its peak on day 5 rather than on day 15. Because only a couple of donors were included in the study, the extent to which the findings can be generalized is limited. FACS-sorted repertoires could contain abundant contaminating clonotypes from the bulk population, so computational filtering was required.

The junction carries 4 bases between V and J, which are trimmed by 0 bases and 7 bases respectively. CDR1 SEHNR and CDR2 FQNEAQ were looked up in the germline V gene (reference sequence). The CDR3, from cysteine to phenylalanine, totals 12 residues. Kept here is only the CDR3 DNA, which spans 36 bases and is read in frame from base 1. The sequence joins TRBV7-9 to TRBJ2-1, with no reliable assignment of the D segment. This sequence was found in a man aged 18 to 29 who received the YFV17D yellow fever vaccine. The sample consisted of CD8+ T cells sorted from PBMCs, taken 4 to 6 days after the first yellow fever vaccination. CDR3 protein: CASSLAVNEQFF. Here is the DNA: TGTGCCAGCAGCTTAGCTGTGAATGAGCAGTTCTTC.